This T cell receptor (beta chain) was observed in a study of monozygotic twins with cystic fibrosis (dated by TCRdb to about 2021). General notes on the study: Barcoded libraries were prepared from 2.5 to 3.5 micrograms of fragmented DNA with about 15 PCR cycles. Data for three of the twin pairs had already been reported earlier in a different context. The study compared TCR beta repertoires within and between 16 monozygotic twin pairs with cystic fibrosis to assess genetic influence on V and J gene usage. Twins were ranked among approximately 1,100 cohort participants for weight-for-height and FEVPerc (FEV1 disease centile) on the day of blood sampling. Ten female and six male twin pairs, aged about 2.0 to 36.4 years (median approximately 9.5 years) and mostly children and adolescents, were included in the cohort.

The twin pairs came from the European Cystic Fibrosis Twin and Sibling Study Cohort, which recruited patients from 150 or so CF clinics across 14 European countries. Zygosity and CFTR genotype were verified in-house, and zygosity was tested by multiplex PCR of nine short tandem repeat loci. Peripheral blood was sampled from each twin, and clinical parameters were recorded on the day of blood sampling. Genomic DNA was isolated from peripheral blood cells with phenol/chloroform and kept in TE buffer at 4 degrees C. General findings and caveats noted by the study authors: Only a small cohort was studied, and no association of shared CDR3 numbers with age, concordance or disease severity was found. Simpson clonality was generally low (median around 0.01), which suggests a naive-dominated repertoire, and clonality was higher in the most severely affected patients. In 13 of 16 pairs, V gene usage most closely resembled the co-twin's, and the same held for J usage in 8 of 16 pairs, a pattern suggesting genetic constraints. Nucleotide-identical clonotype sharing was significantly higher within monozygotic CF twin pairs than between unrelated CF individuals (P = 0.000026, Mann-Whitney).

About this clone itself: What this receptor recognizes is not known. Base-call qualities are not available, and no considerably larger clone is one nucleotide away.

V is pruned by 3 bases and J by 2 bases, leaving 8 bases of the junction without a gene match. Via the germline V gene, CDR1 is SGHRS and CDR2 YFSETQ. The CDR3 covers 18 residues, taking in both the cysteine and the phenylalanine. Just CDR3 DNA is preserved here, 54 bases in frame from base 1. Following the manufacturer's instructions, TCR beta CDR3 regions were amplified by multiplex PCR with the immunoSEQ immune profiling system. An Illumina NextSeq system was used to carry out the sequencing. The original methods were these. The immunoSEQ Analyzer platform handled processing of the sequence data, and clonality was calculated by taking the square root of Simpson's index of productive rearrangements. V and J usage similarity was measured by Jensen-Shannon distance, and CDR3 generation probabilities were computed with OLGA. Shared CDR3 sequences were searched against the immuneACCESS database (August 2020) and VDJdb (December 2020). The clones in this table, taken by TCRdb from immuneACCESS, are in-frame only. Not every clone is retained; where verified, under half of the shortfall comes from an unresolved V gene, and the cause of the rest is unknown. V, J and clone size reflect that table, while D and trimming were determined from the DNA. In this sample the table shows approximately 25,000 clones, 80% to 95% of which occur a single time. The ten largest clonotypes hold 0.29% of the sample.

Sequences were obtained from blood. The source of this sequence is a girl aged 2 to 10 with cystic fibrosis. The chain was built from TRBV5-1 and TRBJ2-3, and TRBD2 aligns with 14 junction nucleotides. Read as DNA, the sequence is TGCGCCAGCAGCTCCGGGACTAGCGGGGGCCGGGACACAGATACGCAGTATTTT. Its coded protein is CASSSGTSGGRDTDTQYF. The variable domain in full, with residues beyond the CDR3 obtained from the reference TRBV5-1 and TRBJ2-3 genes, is KAGVTQTPRYLIKTRGQQVTLSCSPISGHRSVSWYQQTPGQGLQFLFEYFSETQRNKGNFPGRFSGRQFSNSRSEMNVSTLELGDSALYLCASSSGTSGGRDTDTQYFGPGTRLTVL.